These 21 T cell receptor beta chains share one sample of origin, sequenced in a study of control samples from healthy donors and cancer patients. Clones were sequenced by immunoSEQ multiplex PCR, and TCRdb holds only the in-frame ones, with some missing. The sample records 120,000 or so clones, around 92% being singletons. The sequenced sample consisted of blood. The receptors derive from a man aged 50 to 59 in good health.

V is TRBV19 and J is TRBJ1-5, with 7 bases identical to TRBD1. The germline CDR1 and CDR2 sequences are LNHDA and SQIVND (reference sequence). V shed 9 bases and J 6 bases; nucleotides not matched to a gene: 11. CDR3 length: 14 amino acids. This CDR3 is CASNQGEGGQPQHF. The CDR3 nucleotides are TGTGCCAGCAACCAGGGGGAGGGCGGTCAGCCCCAGCATTTT.

This chain connects TRBV6-4 to TRBJ2-3; 11 bases agree with TRBD2. The CDR3 is made up of 14 amino acids. Germline V CDR1 and CDR2: MRHNA, SNTAGT. Losses at the gene ends were 7 bases for V and 3 bases for J; bases not matched to a gene: 3. DNA of the CDR3: TGTGCCAGCAAGACTAGCGGGGAGACAGATACGCAGTATTTT. The encoded protein is CASKTSGETDTQYF.

In this sample, this clone turned up once. The V gene is TRBV20-1, the J gene TRBJ2-5; D is unclear. Deletions cut 5 bases from V and 7 bases from J, with 11 bases between. CDR3 length equals 11 residues. From germline, CDR1 is DFQATT and CDR2 SNEGSKA (reference sequence). The CDR3 loop reads CSAPRTVTQYF. In DNA form, the CDR3 reads TGCAGTGCTCCCCGGACGGTGACCCAGTACTTC.

This clone was seen a handful of times. The chain uses TRBV4-3 and TRBJ1-2; D gene unclear. Between the trimmed V and J ends, which lost 0 bases and 5 bases, there was a span of 16 bases. CDR1 and CDR2 (germline): LGHNA, YSLEER. This CDR3 is built from 16 residues. Written as DNA, the CDR3 is TGCGCCAGCAGCCAAGATCGGGCCCCCTCGGGGTATGGCTACACCTTC. Its translation is CASSQDRAPSGYGYTF.

The chain couples TRBV30 to TRBJ2-7, with D perhaps being TRBD1 or TRBD2 (7 bases each). CDR1 is GTSNPN, CDR2 SVGIG, per germline (reference sequence). Between the trimmed V and J ends, which lost 3 bases and 3 bases, there was a span of 12 bases. The CDR3 is 13 amino acids. Here the CDR3 reads CAWSRGGNYEQYF. CDR3 DNA: TGTGCCTGGAGCAGGGGGGGGAACTACGAGCAGTACTTC.

The gene calls are TRBV5-5 and TRBJ1-5; D unresolved. The CDR3 contains 13 residues. Trimming took 0 bases from V and 11 from J, leaving 12 bases between them. Per the germline V gene, CDR1 is SGHKS and CDR2 is YYEKEE (reference sequence). The CDR3 nucleotides are TGTGCCAGCAGCTTGGACGCTTTAAGTGCCCAGCATTTT. Translating it yields CASSLDALSAQHF.

The chain recombines TRBV11-2 with TRBJ2-7; perhaps D is TRBD1 or TRBD2 (5 bases each). The CDR3 consists of 14 residues. CDR1 and CDR2 from the germline V gene are SGHAT and FQNNGV. V was clipped by 5 bases and J by 2 bases, with 13 bases between them. CDR3 bases: TGTGCCAGCAGCCGAAAGGGACCGACCTACGAGCAGTACTTC. It encodes CASSRKGPTYEQYF.

V and J are TRBV7-2 and TRBJ2-1; D might be TRBD1 (6 bases). The CDR3 has 15 amino acids. CDR1 is SGHTA, CDR2 FQGNSA, per germline. Trimming shortened V by 2 bases and J by 6 bases, and 14 bases separated the two germline ends. The CDR3 sequence is CASSLSTGLVNEQFF. As DNA, the CDR3 is TGTGCCAGCAGCTTATCCACAGGGTTGGTCAATGAGCAGTTCTTC.

This sequence joins TRBV18 and TRBJ2-1; 9 bases line up with TRBD2. The CDR3 loop spans 15 amino acids. Trimming removed 0 bases from V and 6 bases from J; junction bases left unmatched: 3. CDR1 KGHSH and CDR2 LQKENI come from the germline V gene. The CDR3 reads CASSPPSGGINEQFF. The CDR3 DNA follows: TGTGCCAGCTCACCACCTAGCGGGGGTATCAATGAGCAGTTCTTC. Complete variable domain (other parts from reference TRBV18 and TRBJ2-1): NAGVMQNPRHLVRRRGQEARLRCSPMKGHSHVYWYRQLPEEGLKFMVYLQKENIIDESGMPKERFSAEFPKEGPSILRIQQVVRGDSAAYFCASSPPSGGINEQFFGPGTRLTVL.

The chain joins TRBV9 to TRBJ1-2, with a weak D call TRBD1 (5 bases). The V end was cut by 4 bases, the J end by 4 bases, with 8 bases between. The length of the CDR3 is 12 residues. The V gene's germline CDR1 is SGDLS and CDR2 YYNGEE. CDR3 sequence reads: CASSPGPYGYTF. The CDR3 DNA follows: TGTGCCAGCAGCCCAGGGCCCTATGGCTACACCTTC.

This clone showed up just a few times. The J gene is TRBJ2-7, the V gene TRBV9; D is uncertain. There are 13 residues in the CDR3. V lost 0 bases and J 4 bases, leaving 8 bases between the germline ends. CDR1 and CDR2 (germline): SGDLS, YYNGEE. The chain's CDR3 is CASSVDREYEQYF. As DNA, the CDR3 is TGTGCCAGCAGCGTAGACAGAGAGTACGAGCAGTACTTC.

The V gene is TRBV2, the J gene TRBJ2-7; D gene ambiguous. CDR3 length equals 12 residues. The germline gives CDR1 SNHLY, CDR2 FYNNEI. Trimming pared 8 bases from V and 0 bases from J, leaving 8 bases between. CDR3 sequence: CASAGLSYEQYF. CDR3 nucleotides: TGTGCCAGCGCCGGCCTCTCCTACGAGCAGTACTTC.

The rearrangement joins TRBV6-5 to TRBJ1-2, with 8 positions matching TRBD1. The length of the CDR3 is 15 residues. From germline, CDR1 is MNHEY and CDR2 SVGAGI. The ends lost 5 bases at V and 4 bases at J; junction bases unmatched: 9. The CDR3 spells CASSPQTGAAYGYTF. In nucleotides, the CDR3 is TGTGCCAGCAGTCCTCAGACAGGGGCAGCCTATGGCTACACCTTC.

V and J are TRBV27 and TRBJ2-7; a possible D gene is TRBD2 (6 bases). Trimming shortened V by 6 bases and J by 4 bases, and 13 bases separated the two germline ends. The CDR3 length is 13 residues. CDR1 and CDR2 from the germline V gene are MNHEY and SMNVEV (reference sequence). The CDR3 region has the DNA TGTGCCAGCAGACCTTTGGGGACTTACGAGCAGTACTTC. Amino acid sequence: CASRPLGTYEQYF.

The count of this clone is one. This sequence joins TRBV27 and TRBJ2-7, with a tentative D call TRBD1 (6 bases). With 8 bases removed from V and 2 bases from J, the gap between germline ends came to 16 bases. From germline, CDR1 is MNHEY and CDR2 SMNVEV (reference sequence). The CDR3 has 14 amino acids. The CDR3: CASQQGPAAYEQYF. The CDR3 nucleotides are TGTGCCAGCCAACAGGGTCCGGCAGCCTACGAGCAGTACTTC.

The chain carries TRBV2 and TRBJ2-7; 7 bases match TRBD1. This CDR3 is built from 13 residues. The ends lost 7 bases at V and 3 bases at J; junction bases unmatched: 6. In germline, CDR1 is SNHLY, CDR2 FYNNEI. The CDR3 DNA is TGTGCCAGCATCCGGGACAGAGACTACGAGCAGTACTTC. Protein sequence: CASIRDRDYEQYF.

The chain links TRBV10-3 to TRBJ2-2; D call uncertain. Germline loops: CDR1 ENHRY, CDR2 SYGVKD. The CDR3 runs 15 residues. V was trimmed by 0 bases and J by 0 bases, leaving 5 bases between them. CDR3 protein: CAISESRANTGELFF. CDR3 sequence (DNA): TGTGCCATCAGTGAGTCTAGGGCGAACACCGGGGAGCTGTTTTTT.

The J gene is TRBJ1-1, the V gene TRBV10-2; D not resolved. The CDR3 runs to 14 residues. Germline V gene sequence: CDR1 WSHSY, CDR2 SAAADI. The V end lost 4 bases, the J end lost 4 bases, and 13 bases lay between the germline ends. The CDR3 spells CASSGLVVITEAFF. The CDR3 nucleotides read TGCGCCAGCAGTGGATTAGTGGTAATCACTGAAGCTTTCTTT.

V gene TRBV6-2 or TRBV6-3 combines with J gene TRBJ2-5; D might be TRBD1 or TRBD2, each matching 6 bases. The V end was cut by 6 bases, the J end by 7 bases, with 21 bases between. Looked up from germline, CDR1 is MNHEY and CDR2 is SVGEGT. The CDR3 covers 15 residues. In DNA, the CDR3 is TGTGCCAGCAGCACAACGGGGGCCGTAAGAGGGACCCAGTACTTC. Translation: CASSTTGAVRGTQYF.

The rearrangement links TRBV19 to TRBJ1-2; TRBD1 aligns across 7 bases. Germline assignment: CDR1 LNHDA and CDR2 SQIVND (reference sequence). CDR3 length equals 15 residues. After removal of 5 bases from V and 0 bases from J, the junction contained 6 bases not matched to a gene. The chain's CDR3 is CASSVTGVANYGYTF. CDR3 DNA sequence: TGTGCCAGTAGTGTTACAGGGGTAGCTAACTATGGCTACACCTTC.

The chain is built from TRBV3-1 (or the pseudogene TRBV3-2) and TRBJ2-1; possibly TRBD1 for D (5 bases). The CDR3 sequence is 15 residues long. In germline, CDR1 is LGHDT, CDR2 YNNKEL (reference sequence). V lost 0 bases, J lost 8 bases, and 14 bases lay in between. The chain's CDR3 is CASSQDGAGKDEQFF. In DNA form, the CDR3 reads TGTGCCAGCAGCCAAGATGGGGCAGGGAAGGATGAGCAGTTCTTC.